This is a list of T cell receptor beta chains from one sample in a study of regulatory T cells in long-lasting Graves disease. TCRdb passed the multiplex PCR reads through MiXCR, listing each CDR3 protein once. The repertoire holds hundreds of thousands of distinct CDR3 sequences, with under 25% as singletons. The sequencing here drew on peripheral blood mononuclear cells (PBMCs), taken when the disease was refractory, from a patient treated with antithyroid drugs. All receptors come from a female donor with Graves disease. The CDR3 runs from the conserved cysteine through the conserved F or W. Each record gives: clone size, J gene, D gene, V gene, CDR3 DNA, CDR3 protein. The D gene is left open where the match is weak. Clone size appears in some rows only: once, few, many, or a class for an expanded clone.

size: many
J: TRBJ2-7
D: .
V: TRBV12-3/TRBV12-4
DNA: TGTGCCAGCAGTTTCGGAAGGGACCGATATTACTACGAGCAGTACTTC
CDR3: CASSFGRDRYYYEQYF

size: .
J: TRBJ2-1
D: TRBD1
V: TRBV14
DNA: TGTGCCACCATGGACAGGGCACACAATGAGCAGTTCTTC
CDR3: CATMDRAHNEQFF

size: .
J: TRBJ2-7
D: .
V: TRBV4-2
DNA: TGTGCCAGCAGCCACCTCCTGGGTGAGGTCGTTGAGCAGTACTTC
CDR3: CASSHLLGEVVEQYF

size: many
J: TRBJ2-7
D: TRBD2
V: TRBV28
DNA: TGTGCCAGCTGCCAGCGGGAGAGCTACGAGCAGTACTTC
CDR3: CASCQRESYEQYF

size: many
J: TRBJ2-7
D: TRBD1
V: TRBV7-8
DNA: TGTGCCAGCAGCCGTACTCGGGACAGCTCCTACGAGCAGTACTTC
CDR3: CASSRTRDSSYEQYF

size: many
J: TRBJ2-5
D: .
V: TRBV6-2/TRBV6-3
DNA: TGTGCCAGCAGCGCCTTTGGGACCCAGTACTTC
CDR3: CASSAFGTQYF

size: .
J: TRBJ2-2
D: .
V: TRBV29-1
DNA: TGCAGCGTTGTTGACATGAACACCGAGGAGCTGTTTTTT
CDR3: CSVVDMNTEELFF

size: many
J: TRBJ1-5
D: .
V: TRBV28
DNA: TGTGCCAGCACTGGCAGCATTAGCAATCAGCCCCAGCATTTT
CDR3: CASTGSISNQPQHF

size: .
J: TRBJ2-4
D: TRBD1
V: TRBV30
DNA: TGTGCCTGGAGGGCCGGGACAGGGAGTTCAGGTGGAAACATTCAGTACTTC
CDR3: CAWRAGTGSSGGNIQYF

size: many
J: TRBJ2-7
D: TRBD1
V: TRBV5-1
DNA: TGCGCCAGCAGCCAAAACAGGGGTTACGAGCAGTACTTC
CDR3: CASSQNRGYEQYF

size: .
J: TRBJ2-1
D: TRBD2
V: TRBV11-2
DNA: TGTGCCAGCAGCCCACCGGACGGGACTAGCGGATTTGGAAATGAGCAGTTCTTC
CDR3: CASSPPDGTSGFGNEQFF

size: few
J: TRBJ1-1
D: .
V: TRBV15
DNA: TGTGCCACCAGCACGGACAGAGCCGTGGGCACTGAAGCTTTCTTT
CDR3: CATSTDRAVGTEAFF

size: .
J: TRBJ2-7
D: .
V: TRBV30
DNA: TGTGCCTGGAGTGTCGAATACGAGCAGTACTTC
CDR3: CAWSVEYEQYF

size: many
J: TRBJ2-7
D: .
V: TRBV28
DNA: TGTGCCAGCAGGACAACCGGGAACGTCTACGAGCAGTACTTC
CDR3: CASRTTGNVYEQYF

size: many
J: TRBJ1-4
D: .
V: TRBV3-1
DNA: TGTGCCAGCAGCGCCGCCGGAAATGAAAAACTGTTTTTT
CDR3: CASSAAGNEKLFF

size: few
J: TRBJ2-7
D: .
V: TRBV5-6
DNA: TGTGCCAGCAGCGTGGGACTGGCCACCTACGAGCAGTACTTC
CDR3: CASSVGLATYEQYF

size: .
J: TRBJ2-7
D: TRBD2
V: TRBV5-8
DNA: TGTGCCAGCAGCTTGCATAGGCTAGCGGGAGTGGTAAACTACGAGCAGTACTTC
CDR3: CASSLHRLAGVVNYEQYF

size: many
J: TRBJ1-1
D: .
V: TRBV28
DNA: TGTGCCAGCAGTTTAGGGGGAGACCTAAACGCTGAAGCTTTCTTT
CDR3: CASSLGGDLNAEAFF

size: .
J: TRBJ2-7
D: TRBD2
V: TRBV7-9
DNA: TGTGCCAGCAGGACGATACTAGCGGGAGGCGAGCAGTACTTC
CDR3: CASRTILAGGEQYF

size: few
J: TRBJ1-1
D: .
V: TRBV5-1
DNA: TGCGCCAGCAGCTTCGAAGGGGGGACGACTGAAGCTTTCTTT
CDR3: CASSFEGGTTEAFF

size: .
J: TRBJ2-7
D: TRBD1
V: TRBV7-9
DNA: TGTGCCAGCAGCGGGACAGGGATGGGGTCTGAGGAGCAGTACTTC
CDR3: CASSGTGMGSEEQYF

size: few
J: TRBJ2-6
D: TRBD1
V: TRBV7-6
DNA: TGTGCCAGCAGCTTATGGGGGACAGGGTTTTCTCTTGGGGCCAACGTCCTGACTTTC
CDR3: CASSLWGTGFSLGANVLTF

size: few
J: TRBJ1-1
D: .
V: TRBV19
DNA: TGTGCCAGTAGTGCCCCGGCCGGAAGGAAGAAAGCTTTCTTT
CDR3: CASSAPAGRKKAFF

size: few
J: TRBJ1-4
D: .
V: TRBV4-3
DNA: TGCGCCAGCAGCCAAGGGGGTCTCCCTAATGAAAAACTGTTTTTT
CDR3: CASSQGGLPNEKLFF

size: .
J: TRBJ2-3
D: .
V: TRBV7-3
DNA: TGTGCCAGCAGCTTAACCCCGAGGACTGGCACAGATACGCAGTATTTT
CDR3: CASSLTPRTGTDTQYF

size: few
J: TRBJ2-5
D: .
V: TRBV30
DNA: TGTGCCTGGAGTGAAGTAGCGGCACAAGAGACCCAGTACTTC
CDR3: CAWSEVAAQETQYF

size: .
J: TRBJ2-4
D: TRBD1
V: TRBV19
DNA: TGTGCCAGTAGTACAGGACAGGGAGCGGACATTCAGTACTTC
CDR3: CASSTGQGADIQYF

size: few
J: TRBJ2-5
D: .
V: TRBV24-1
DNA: TGTGCCACCAGTGGAGGGGGCCGCGGAGAGATACGGGAGGGTTCAAGAGAGACCCAGTACTTC
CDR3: CATSGGGRGEIREGSRETQYF

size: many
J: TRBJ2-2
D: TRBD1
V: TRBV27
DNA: TGTGCCAGCAGTCCCTATACAGGGGAGGAGCTGTTTTTT
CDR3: CASSPYTGEELFF

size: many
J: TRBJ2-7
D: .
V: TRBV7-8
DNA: TGTGCCAGCAGCTTGAATGCCGTCTACGAGCAGTACTTC
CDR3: CASSLNAVYEQYF

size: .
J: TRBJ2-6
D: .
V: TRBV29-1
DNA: TGCAGCGTTGAAAGTAGGGGGAGCCACCTCTGGGGGGCCAACGTCCTGACTTTC
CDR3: CSVESRGSHLWGANVLTF

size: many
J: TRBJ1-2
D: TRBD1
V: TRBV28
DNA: TGTGCCAGCAAACGGGACAGGGGATTATATGGCTACACCTTC
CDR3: CASKRDRGLYGYTF

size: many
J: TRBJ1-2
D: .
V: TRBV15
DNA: TGTGCCACCAGCAGAGCCAGGGACTATGGCTACACCTTC
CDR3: CATSRARDYGYTF

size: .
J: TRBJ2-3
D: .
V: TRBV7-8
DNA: TGTGCCAGCAGCTCTATCGCCTGGACGGGATTGTCAGATACGCAGTATTTT
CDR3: CASSSIAWTGLSDTQYF

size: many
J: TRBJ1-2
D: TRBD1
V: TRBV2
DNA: TGTGCCAGCACCCGGACAGGGGGCGCATATGGCTACACCTTC
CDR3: CASTRTGGAYGYTF

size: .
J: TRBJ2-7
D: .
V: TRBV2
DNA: TGTGCCAGCAGTGGACCCCCCGGAGGGTTACCCTACGAGCAGTACTTC
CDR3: CASSGPPGGLPYEQYF

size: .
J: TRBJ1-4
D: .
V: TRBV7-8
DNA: TGTGCCAGCAGCTTAGCATGGATGCCAACTAATGAAAAACTGTTTTTT
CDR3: CASSLAWMPTNEKLFF

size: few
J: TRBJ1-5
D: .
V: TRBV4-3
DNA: TGCGCCAGCAGCCAAGAGGCGGCAGGGAGTCAGCCCCAGCATTTT
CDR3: CASSQEAAGSQPQHF

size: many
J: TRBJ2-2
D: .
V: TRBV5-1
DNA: TGCGCCAGCAGGCCGGGGGCTGGCAAGACCGGGGAGCTGTTTTTT
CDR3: CASRPGAGKTGELFF

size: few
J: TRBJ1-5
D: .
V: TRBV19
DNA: TGTGCCAGTACAAAGGGGGAGAGGTATGATAGCAATCAGCCCCAGCATTTT
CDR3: CASTKGERYDSNQPQHF

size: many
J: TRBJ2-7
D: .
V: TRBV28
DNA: TGTGCCAGCACTGGGGCAGTCTCCTACGAGCAGTACTTC
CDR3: CASTGAVSYEQYF

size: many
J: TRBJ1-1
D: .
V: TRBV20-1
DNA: TGCAGCCTATCAACCAGAGCTTTCTTT
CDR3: CSLSTRAFF

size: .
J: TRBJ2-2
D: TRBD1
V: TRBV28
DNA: TGTGCCAGCAGTGAGTCGACAGGGAGCACCGGGGAGCTGTTTTTT
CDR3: CASSESTGSTGELFF

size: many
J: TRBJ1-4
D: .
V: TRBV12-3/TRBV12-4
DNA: TGTGCCAGCAGTCCCCCTAGGAATAAGAGGCATGAAAAACTGTTTTTT
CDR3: CASSPPRNKRHEKLFF

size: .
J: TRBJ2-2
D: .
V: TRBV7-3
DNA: TGTGCCAGCAGCTTAGCACGGGCCACCGGGGAGCTGTTTTTT
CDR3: CASSLARATGELFF

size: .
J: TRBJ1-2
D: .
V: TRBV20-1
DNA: TGCAGTGAAGAAGGACTGGACGGGACTAACTATGGCTACACCTTC
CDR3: CSEEGLDGTNYGYTF

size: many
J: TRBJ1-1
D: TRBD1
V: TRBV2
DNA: TGTGCCAGCAGTGGGACAGGGGATCGGCAAGCTTTCTTT
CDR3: CASSGTGDRQAFF